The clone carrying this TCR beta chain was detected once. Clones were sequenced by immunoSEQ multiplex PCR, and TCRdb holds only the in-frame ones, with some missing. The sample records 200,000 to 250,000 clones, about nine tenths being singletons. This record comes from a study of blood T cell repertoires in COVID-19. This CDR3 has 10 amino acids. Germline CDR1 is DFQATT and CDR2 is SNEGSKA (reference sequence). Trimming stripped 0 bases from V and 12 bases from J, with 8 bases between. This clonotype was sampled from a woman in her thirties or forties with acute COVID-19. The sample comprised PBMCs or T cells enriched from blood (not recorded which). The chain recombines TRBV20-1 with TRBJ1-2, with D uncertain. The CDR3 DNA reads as TGCAGTGCTAGAGAGTGGGAGAACACCTTC. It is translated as CSAREWENTF.